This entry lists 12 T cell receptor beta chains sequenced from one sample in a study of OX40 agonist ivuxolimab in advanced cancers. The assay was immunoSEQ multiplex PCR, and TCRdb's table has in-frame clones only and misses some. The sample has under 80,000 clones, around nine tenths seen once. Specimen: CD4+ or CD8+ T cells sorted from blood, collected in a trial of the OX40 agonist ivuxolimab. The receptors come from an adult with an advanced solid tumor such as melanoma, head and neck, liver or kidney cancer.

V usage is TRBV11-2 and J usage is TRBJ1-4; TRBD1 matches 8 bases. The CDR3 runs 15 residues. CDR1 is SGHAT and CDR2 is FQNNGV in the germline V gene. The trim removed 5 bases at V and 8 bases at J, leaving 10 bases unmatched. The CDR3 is CASSPRGQPGEKLFF. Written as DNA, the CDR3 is TGTGCCAGCAGCCCCAGGGGGCAACCCGGAGAAAAACTGTTTTTT.

CDR3 coding DNA: TGTGCCAGCAGCCCCAAAAATTATTCACCCCTCCACTTT. Protein product: CASSPKNYSPLHF. The V and J genes are TRBV4-2 and TRBJ1-6; D not certain. CDR1 and CDR2 (germline): LGHNA, YNFKEQ. V was trimmed by 4 bases and J by 8 bases, leaving 9 bases between them. The CDR3 is 13 amino acids.

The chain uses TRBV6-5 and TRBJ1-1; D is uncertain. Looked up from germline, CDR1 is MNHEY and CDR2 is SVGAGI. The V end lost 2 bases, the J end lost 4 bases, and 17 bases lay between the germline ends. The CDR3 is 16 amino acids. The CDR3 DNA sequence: TGTGCCAGCAGTTACGGGGTAGGAGCGGTGAGCACTGAAGCTTTCTTT. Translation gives CASSYGVGAVSTEAFF.

This chain's CDR3 is CASSYSSGVYNEQFF. CDR3 nucleotides: TGTGCCAGCAGTTACTCGTCAGGGGTCTACAATGAGCAGTTCTTC. This chain uses TRBV6-5 with TRBJ2-1; possible D gene TRBD1, 6 bases. Germline V gene lookup returns CDR1 MNHEY and CDR2 SVGAGI. With 0 bases removed from V and 3 bases from J, the gap between germline ends came to 9 bases. This CDR3 has 15 residues.

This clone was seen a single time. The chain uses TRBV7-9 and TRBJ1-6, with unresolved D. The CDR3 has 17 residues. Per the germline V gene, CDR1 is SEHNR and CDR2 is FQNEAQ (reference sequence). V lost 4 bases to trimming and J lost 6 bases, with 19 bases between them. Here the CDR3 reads CASSSIPQIVGNSPLHF. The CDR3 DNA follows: TGTGCCAGCAGCTCAATTCCCCAGATAGTGGGTAATTCACCCCTCCACTTT.

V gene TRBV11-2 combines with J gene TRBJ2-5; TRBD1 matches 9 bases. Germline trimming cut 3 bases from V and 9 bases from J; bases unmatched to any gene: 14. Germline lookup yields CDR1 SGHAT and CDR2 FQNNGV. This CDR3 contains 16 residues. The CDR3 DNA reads TGTGCCAGCAGCTTTGCAAACTATGGGACAGGGTCGTCCCAGTACTTC. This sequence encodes CASSFANYGTGSSQYF.

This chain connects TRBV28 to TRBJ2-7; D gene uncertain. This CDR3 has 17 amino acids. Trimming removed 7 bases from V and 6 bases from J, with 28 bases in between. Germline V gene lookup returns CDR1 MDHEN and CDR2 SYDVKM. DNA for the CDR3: TGTGCCAGCAACCTACGTACCATGGGCCGACACTTCCCCGAGCAGTACTTC. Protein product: CASNLRTMGRHFPEQYF.

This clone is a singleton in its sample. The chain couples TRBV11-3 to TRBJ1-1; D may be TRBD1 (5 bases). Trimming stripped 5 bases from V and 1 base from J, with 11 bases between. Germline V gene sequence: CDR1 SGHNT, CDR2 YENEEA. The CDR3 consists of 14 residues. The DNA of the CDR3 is TGTGCCAGCAGCCCTTCGGGACGGAACACTGAAGCTTTCTTT. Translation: CASSPSGRNTEAFF.

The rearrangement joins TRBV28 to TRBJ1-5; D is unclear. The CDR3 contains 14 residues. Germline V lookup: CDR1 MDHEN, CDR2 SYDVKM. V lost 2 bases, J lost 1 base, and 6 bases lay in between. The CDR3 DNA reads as TGTGCCAGCAGTTTACAAAGGAGCAATCAGCCCCAGCATTTT. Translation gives CASSLQRSNQPQHF.

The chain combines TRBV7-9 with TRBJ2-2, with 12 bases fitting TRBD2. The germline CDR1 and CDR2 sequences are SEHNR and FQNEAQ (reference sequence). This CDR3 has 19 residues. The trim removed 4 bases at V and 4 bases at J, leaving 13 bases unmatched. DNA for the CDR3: TGTGCCAGCAGCTCCCCTCCGGGGACTAGCGGGCGTTCCACCGGGGAGCTGTTTTTT. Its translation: CASSSPPGTSGRSTGELFF. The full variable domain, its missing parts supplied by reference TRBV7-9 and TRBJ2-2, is DTGVSQNPRHKITKRGQNVTFRCDPISEHNRLYWYRQTLGQGPEFLTYFQNEAQLEKSRLLSDRFSAERPKGSFSTLEIQRTEQGDSAMYLCASSSPPGTSGRSTGELFFGEGSRLTVL.

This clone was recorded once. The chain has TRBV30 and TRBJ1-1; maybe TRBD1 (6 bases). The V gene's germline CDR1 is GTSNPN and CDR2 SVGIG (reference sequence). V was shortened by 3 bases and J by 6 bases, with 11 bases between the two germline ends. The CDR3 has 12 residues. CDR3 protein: CAWSTGTSEAFF. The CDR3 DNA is TGTGCCTGGAGCACCGGGACATCTGAAGCTTTCTTT.

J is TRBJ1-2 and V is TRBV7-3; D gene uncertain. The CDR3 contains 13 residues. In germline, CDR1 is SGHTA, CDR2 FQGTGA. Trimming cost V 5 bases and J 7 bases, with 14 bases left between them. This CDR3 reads CASSPRGLGGYTF. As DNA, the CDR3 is TGTGCCAGCAGCCCGCGAGGACTGGGTGGCTACACCTTC.